A single sample gave rise to the 13 T cell receptor beta chains below, sequenced in a study of T cell responses to AZD1222 COVID-19 vaccine (dated by TCRdb to the early 2020s). What this sample's time point label stands for: baseline before first vaccination. To prepare the library, the immunoSEQ multiplex PCR assay was applied. TCRdb's version of the immuneACCESS table is confined to in-frame rearrangements and falls short of the full clone set. An unresolved V gene accounts for under half of the shortfall where checked; the remainder is of unknown origin. This sample holds 100,000 to 150,000 clones; about 88% were observed only once. Clones ranked in the top ten supply 8.5% to 10% of the sample. The material was peripheral blood, obtained on day 0 of AZD1222 vaccination. These receptors originate from an adult in good health.

The genes are TRBV19 and TRBJ1-3, with D possibly being TRBD1 (5 bases). V was shortened by 7 bases and J by 0 bases, with 19 bases between the two germline ends. Germline V gene data show CDR1 as LNHDA and CDR2 as SQIVND (reference sequence). CDR3 length: 17 amino acids. The CDR3 coding sequence is TGTGCCAGTACCCCGATTGCGGGGGACCCCTCTGGAAACACCATATATTTT. Translating it yields CASTPIAGDPSGNTIYF.

This chain's CDR3 is CASSVDRGHGGELFF. CDR3 coding DNA: TGCGCCAGCAGCGTGGACAGGGGGCACGGCGGGGAGCTGTTTTTT. The chain couples TRBV5-1 to TRBJ2-2; 11 nucleotides agree with TRBD1. Losses at the gene ends were 4 bases for V and 7 bases for J; bases not matched to a gene: 6. CDR3 length equals 15 residues. CDR1 SGHRS and CDR2 YFSETQ come from the germline V gene.

For the CDR3, the DNA is TGTGCCAGCAGCTTATCGCAGGGTGGTGCCCCTCGTGGCTACACCTTC. It codes for CASSLSQGGAPRGYTF. The chain is built from TRBV11-2 and TRBJ1-2, with D possibly TRBD1 on 5 matching bases. Germline lookup yields CDR1 SGHAT and CDR2 FQNNGV. The ends were cut back, 2 bases at V and 7 bases at J, with 20 bases in the middle. The CDR3 loop spans 16 amino acids.

The table lists this clone with a few counts. The chain recombines TRBV7-9 with TRBJ1-1; D possibly corresponds to TRBD1 (5 bases). V lost 3 bases and J 4 bases, leaving 15 bases between the germline ends. The CDR3 spans 15 residues. Germline values: CDR1 SEHNR, CDR2 FQNEAQ (reference sequence). CDR3 DNA sequence: TGTGCCAGCAGCTTCCCGGGACTCCAGGCCACTGAAGCTTTCTTT. This translates into CASSFPGLQATEAFF.

This clone has a handful of counts. The chain links TRBV5-1 to TRBJ2-7, with D possibly being TRBD1 (6 bases). This CDR3 is built from 14 residues. The germline V and J ends were trimmed by 6 bases and 0 bases, with 13 bases remaining between them. In germline, CDR1 is SGHRS, CDR2 YFSETQ. CDR3 in amino acids: CASKDRTDSYEQYF. CDR3 sequence (DNA): TGCGCCAGCAAAGACCGGACAGACTCCTACGAGCAGTACTTC.

CDR3 residues: CASSLLRGAGGNTIYF. CDR3 in DNA: TGTGCCAGCAGTTTACTAAGGGGGGCCGGTGGAAACACCATATATTTT. J is TRBJ1-3 and V is TRBV28, with D perhaps matching TRBD1 (6 bases). Trimming took off 2 bases at V and 3 bases at J, with 14 bases between the two ends. CDR1 and CDR2 (germline): MDHEN, SYDVKM. This CDR3 spans 16 amino acids.

The rearrangement links TRBV15 to TRBJ1-2; 8 nucleotides line up with TRBD1. This CDR3 is built from 14 residues. J was trimmed by 8 bases and V by 0 bases; bases with no gene match: 5. CDR1 is LNHNV, CDR2 YYDKDF, per germline (reference sequence). CDR3: CATSRDRGPDGYTF. DNA for the CDR3: TGTGCCACCAGCAGAGACAGGGGGCCGGACGGCTACACCTTC.

The chain joins TRBV2 to TRBJ1-2, with 9 positions matching TRBD1. This CDR3 region has 15 residues. Trimming took 3 bases from V and 2 from J; bases not matched to a gene: 4. Germline CDR1 is SNHLY and CDR2 is FYNNEI. In DNA form, the CDR3 reads TGTGCCAGCAGTGATTTCGGACAGGGGAACTATGGCTACACCTTC. This codes for CASSDFGQGNYGYTF.

This chain uses TRBV19 with TRBJ2-1; the match to TRBD2 covers 10 bases. Germline trimming cut 5 bases from V and 7 bases from J; bases unmatched to any gene: 11. Germline loops: CDR1 LNHDA, CDR2 SQIVND (reference sequence). This CDR3 has 16 residues. The CDR3 nucleotides read TGTGCCAGTAGTCCGACGGGAGTAGCGGGGGGAAATGAGCAGTTCTTC. It specifies CASSPTGVAGGNEQFF.

The V and J genes are TRBV5-4 and TRBJ1-6; no clear D. V lost 0 bases and J lost 8, with 15 bases in between. The CDR3 is 16 amino acids. The V gene's germline CDR1 is SGHNT and CDR2 YYREEE (reference sequence). The CDR3 nucleotides are TGTGCCAGCAGCTTGGTTGATAGGTTCATGGATTCACCCCTCCACTTT. Its translation is CASSLVDRFMDSPLHF. Variable domain in full (rest from reference TRBV5-4 and TRBJ1-6): ETGVTQSPTHLIKTRGQQVTLRCSSQSGHNTVSWYQQALGQGPQFIFQYYREEENGRGNFPPRFSGLQFPNYSSELNVNALELDDSALYLCASSLVDRFMDSPLHFGNGTRLTVT.

With regard to this clone: In the same sample, other DNA sequences code for this CDR3. The rearrangement uses TRBV18 and TRBJ2-5, with TRBD1 as a possible D gene (5 bases). The V end was cut by 2 bases, the J end by 4 bases, with 5 bases between. The CDR3 contains 12 residues. The germline V gene encodes CDR1 KGHSH and CDR2 LQKENI. DNA for the CDR3: TGTGCCAGCTCACCAGACAGAGAGACCCAGTACTTC. Translation: CASSPDRETQYF.

The chain uses TRBV18 and TRBJ2-4, with a weak D call TRBD1 (6 bases). The CDR3 has 14 amino acids. Germline lookup yields CDR1 KGHSH and CDR2 LQKENI. V lost 3 bases and J lost 5, with 11 bases in between. CDR3 DNA sequence: TGTGCCAGCTCACCGGGGGCAGGTCAAAACATTCAGTACTTC. Translation gives CASSPGAGQNIQYF.

The chain links TRBV2 to TRBJ2-1; 10 nucleotides agree with TRBD2. The CDR3 has 15 amino acids. Per germline, CDR1 SNHLY and CDR2 FYNNEI. Losses at the gene ends were 4 bases for V and 3 bases for J; bases not matched to a gene: 3. CDR3 loop: CASSVERGGYNEQFF. CDR3 DNA: TGTGCCAGCAGTGTGGAGCGGGGGGGCTACAATGAGCAGTTCTTC.